The rows below give T cell receptor beta chains drawn from one sample of a study of a mutant IDH1 vaccine in newly diagnosed glioma. Libraries were prepared by immunoSEQ multiplex PCR; TCRdb keeps only in-frame clonotypes and omits some of them. The sample has 56,000 or so clones, around 80% seen once. Their specific antigens are unknown. The input for sequencing was PBMCs, taken from a glioma patient whose treatment included an IDH1 peptide vaccine. These receptors were taken from a woman aged 40 to 55 with glioma. Both conserved end residues are part of each CDR3. The order of the fields is clone size, CDR3 length, V gene, D gene, J gene, CDR3 DNA, CDR3 protein. A D gene is named only where the DNA matches it firmly. Size is stated for part of the rows, as once, few or many counts, or as a class when the clone is expanded.

>NA|16|TRBV5-8|TRBD1|TRBJ1-2
TGTGCCAGCAGCTTGGCCAGAAGGGACAGAACTTATGGCTACACCTTC
CASSLARRDRTYGYTF
>NA|14|TRBV29-1|TRBD1|TRBJ2-1
TGCAGCGTTGAAAAAAGACAGGGGGCGGATGAGCAGTTCTTC
CSVEKRQGADEQFF
>NA|16|TRBV19|NA|TRBJ2-3
TGTGCCAGTAGTATAGTGCTCATGCTTAACACAGATACGCAGTATTTT
CASSIVLMLNTDTQYF
>NA|13|TRBV9|NA|TRBJ2-3
TGTGCCAGCAGCGTTTGGCCCACAGATACGCAGTATTTT
CASSVWPTDTQYF
>NA|15|TRBV7-2|NA|TRBJ1-5
TGTGCCAGCAGCTTATCATCCAGGTCCAATCAGCCCCAGCATTTT
CASSLSSRSNQPQHF
>NA|18|TRBV9|TRBD1|TRBJ1-6
TGTGCCAGCAGTACCGGGACAGGCTCCTTCTCCTATAATTCACCCCTCCACTTT
CASSTGTGSFSYNSPLHF
>NA|17|TRBV27|TRBD2|TRBJ2-3
TGTGCCAGCAGTTCCCCATCGGGGGGGCTCGGCACAGATACGCAGTATTTT
CASSSPSGGLGTDTQYF
>NA|15|TRBV11-2|NA|TRBJ2-2
TGTGCCAGCAGCTTAGGGGGCCCCTTGGCCGGGGAGCTGTTTTTT
CASSLGGPLAGELFF
>few|13|TRBV6-5|NA|TRBJ1-1
TGTGCCAGCGGCCCGGGAGGGCGGACTGAAGCTTTCTTT
CASGPGGRTEAFF
>NA|18|TRBV9|TRBD2|TRBJ2-1
TGTGCCAGCAGCGTAGGCGGCGGGGGGATGAGCTCCTACAATGAGCAGTTCTTC
CASSVGGGGMSSYNEQFF